This T cell receptor (beta chain) was sequenced in a study of lymphopenia after photon versus proton radiotherapy (dated by TCRdb to between 2018 and 2021). Study-wide context: In patients with gastrointestinal tumors who developed high-grade lymphopenia, the study compared the immunological effects of photon radiation therapy with those of proton radiation therapy. The goal of the study was to characterize the differences between the two radiation modalities in how they affect the immune system. The cohort included some 20 patients with gastrointestinal tumors who developed lymphopenia after receiving either photon or proton therapy.

Receptor libraries were prepared by the immunoSEQ multiplex PCR assay. Deep sequencing of rearranged TCR beta loci, alongside multiparametric flow cytometry, was used to profile T cell repertoires. The source is immuneACCESS, and TCRdb retained only in-frame sequences with V and J called. Part of the clones is not carried over; for the studies checked, unresolved V genes explain less than half of this, and the remainder is unexplained. The sample records some 40,000 clones, around 90% of which are singletons. The top ten clonotypes cover 13% to 15% of the sample. What the study reported, not specific to this receptor: The authors looked at the survival association only in patients who died, and they framed better survival with proton therapy as a possibility rather than a demonstrated result. Among patients across the cohort who died, overall survival time showed an inverse correlation with a larger post-nadir drop in TCR diversity. Once the lymphocyte count had reached its nadir, the repertoires of photon-treated patients showed oligoclonal expansion, particularly of CD8+ Temra cells, and this expansion drove the decline in diversity. Relative stability during treatment was observed in proton-treated patients, whereas loss of naive T cells and TCR diversity and gain of effector/memory populations were observed in photon-treated patients.

This clone has only one observation. Its cognate antigen has yet to be identified. No quality values exist for individual bases; no much larger clone is one base distant. Sequencing used peripheral blood, obtained from a patient treated with photon-based radiotherapy. The clonotype originates from a man aged 55-75 years with cholangiocarcinoma.

Read as DNA, the sequence is TGTGCCAGCAGTGGTGGAGGTCGGTGGTACTTC. This encodes CASSGGGRWYF. This sequence uses TRBV6-5 and TRBJ2-7, with TRBD2 perhaps the D gene, on 5 matching bases. Looking up the germline V gene yields CDR1 MNHEY and CDR2 SVGAGI. The CDR3 sequence holds 11 residues, the cysteine and phenylalanine included. The retained sequence is limited to the CDR3, 33 bases, with the frame set at the first base. Between the V and J ends, shortened by 5 bases and 12 bases respectively, the junction contains 14 bases.